This T cell receptor beta chain is from a study of STAT5B mutations in CD4+ large granular lymphocyte leukemia. The CDR3 is 13 amino acids. Trimming took off 4 bases at V and 2 bases at J, with 8 bases between the two ends. Germline loops: CDR1 SGHDT, CDR2 YYEEEE. The assay was run at survey level. TCRdb's table, derived via immunoSEQ multiplex PCR, lists solely in-frame clones and lacks some. Of 23,000 or so clones in the sample, 74% were seen once. J is TRBJ2-3 and V is TRBV5-6; D is unresolved. The TCR originated in a human donor in good health. Sequenced sample: CD4+ T cells from blood buffy coats. CDR3 DNA sequence: TGTGCCAGCAGCATCGGACCCACAGATACGCAGTATTTT. Translated, it gives CASSIGPTDTQYF.